This TCR beta chain was retrieved from a study of T cells in Graves' hyperthyroidism and ophthalmopathy. Study-wide findings and caveats: Most thyroid-expanded clonotypes above 0.001 were also found in blood.

Amplification of TCR beta CDR3 regions used RNA as the template. In the first-round RT-PCR of the TCR CDR3, the HTBI primer set was used. A single record per CDR3 protein comes from TCRdb applying MiXCR to the multiplex PCR reads. The repertoire has fewer than 350,000 distinct CDR3 sequences, roughly 15% of them found once; the top ten carry around 30%. Clinical symptoms, serum thyroxine, TRAb, thyroid ultrasound and orbital computed tomography informed diagnoses. Blood dates from first hyperthyroidism diagnosis, before any ophthalmopathy symptoms. This clonotype was observed a few times. The antigen is not known. With V trimmed by 5 bases and J by 5 bases, 9 bases remained unmatched. The CDR3 loop spans 14 amino acids. The germline V gene encodes CDR1 KGHSH and CDR2 LQKENI.

This receptor was identified in a woman in her forties or fifties with Graves' hyperthyroidism that later progressed to Graves' ophthalmopathy. Source material: blood. V gene TRBV18 combines with J gene TRBJ2-7; 7 nucleotides agree with TRBD2. The chain's CDR3 is CASSVGEGNDEQYF. CDR3 DNA sequence: TGTGCCAGCTCAGTAGGGGAGGGGAACGACGAGCAGTACTTC.